This TCR beta chain was captured in a study of neurological immune-mediated disorders. The CDR3 totals 14 residues. V lost 0 bases, J lost 4 bases, and 9 bases lay in between. CDR1 and CDR2 from the germline V gene are LGHDT and YNNKEL (reference sequence). Stated time point: longitudinal time-point 1 (baseline). Healthy controls consisted of blood bank volunteers in Maryland, USA. This clonotype was seen at least ten times. TCRdb independently ran MiXCR on the 5' RACE reads; one entry per CDR3 protein. The sample holds some 71,000 distinct CDR3 sequences, roughly a tenth seen once. The chain couples TRBV3-1 to TRBJ1-2; weak D call: TRBD1 (5 bases). The receptor was derived from a young man in good health. The sample consisted of PBMCs. The CDR3 DNA reads as TGTGCCAGCAGCCAAGAAGGGGTCGGCTATGGCTACACCTTC. Translating it yields CASSQEGVGYGYTF. Looking up the rest from reference TRBV3-1 and TRBJ1-2 gives the full variable domain: DTAVSQTPKYLVTQMGNDKSIKCEQNLGHDTMYWYKQDSKKFLKIMFSYNNKELIINETVPNRFSPKSPDKAHLNLHINSLELGDSAVYFCASSQEGVGYGYTFGSGTRLTVV.